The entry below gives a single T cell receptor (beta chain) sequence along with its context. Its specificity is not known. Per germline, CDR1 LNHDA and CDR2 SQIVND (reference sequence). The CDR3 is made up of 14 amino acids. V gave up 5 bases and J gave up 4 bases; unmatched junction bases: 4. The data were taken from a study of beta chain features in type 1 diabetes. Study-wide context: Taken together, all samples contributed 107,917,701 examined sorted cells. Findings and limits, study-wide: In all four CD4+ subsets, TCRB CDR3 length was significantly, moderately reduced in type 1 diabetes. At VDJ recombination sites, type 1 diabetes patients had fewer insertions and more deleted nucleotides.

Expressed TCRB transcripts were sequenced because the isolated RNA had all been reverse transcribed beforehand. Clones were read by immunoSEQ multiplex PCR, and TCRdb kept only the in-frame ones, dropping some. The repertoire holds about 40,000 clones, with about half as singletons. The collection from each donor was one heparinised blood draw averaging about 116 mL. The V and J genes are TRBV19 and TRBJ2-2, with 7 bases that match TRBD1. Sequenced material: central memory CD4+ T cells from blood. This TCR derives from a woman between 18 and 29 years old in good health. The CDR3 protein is CASSEQGSTGELFF. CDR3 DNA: TGTGCCAGTAGTGAACAGGGGTCCACCGGGGAGCTGTTTTTT.